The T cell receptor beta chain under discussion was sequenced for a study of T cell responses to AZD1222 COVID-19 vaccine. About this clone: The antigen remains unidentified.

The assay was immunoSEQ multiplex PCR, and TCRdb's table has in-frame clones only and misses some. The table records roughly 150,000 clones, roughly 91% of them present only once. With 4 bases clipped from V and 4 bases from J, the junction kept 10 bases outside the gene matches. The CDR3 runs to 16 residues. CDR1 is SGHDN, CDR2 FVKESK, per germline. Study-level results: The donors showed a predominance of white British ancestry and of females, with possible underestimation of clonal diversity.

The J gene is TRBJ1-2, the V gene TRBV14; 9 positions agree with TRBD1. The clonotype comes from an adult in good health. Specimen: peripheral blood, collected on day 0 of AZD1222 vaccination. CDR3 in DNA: TGTGCCAGCAGCCTTCTGGGACAGGGAGGCGGCTATGGCTACACCTTC. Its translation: CASSLLGQGGGYGYTF.